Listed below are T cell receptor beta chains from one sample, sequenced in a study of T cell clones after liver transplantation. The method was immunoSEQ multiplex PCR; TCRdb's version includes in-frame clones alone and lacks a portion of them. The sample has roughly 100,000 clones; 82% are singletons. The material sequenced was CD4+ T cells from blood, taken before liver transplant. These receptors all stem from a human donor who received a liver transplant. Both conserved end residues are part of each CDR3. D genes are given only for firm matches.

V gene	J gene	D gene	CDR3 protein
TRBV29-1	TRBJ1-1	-	CSAATDTITEAFF
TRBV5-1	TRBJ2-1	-	CASSHGQSHSGEQFF
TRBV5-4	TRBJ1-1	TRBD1	CASSSGDRGYTEAFF
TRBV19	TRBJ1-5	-	CASTGVSLDQPQHF
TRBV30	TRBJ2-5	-	CAWSVGRYQETQYF
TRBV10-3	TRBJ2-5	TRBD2	CATAILGGGAREETQYF
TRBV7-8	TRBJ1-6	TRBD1	CASSYRGQGATNSPLHF
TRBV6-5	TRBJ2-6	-	CATATLTNVLTF
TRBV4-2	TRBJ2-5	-	CASSPTSQETQYF
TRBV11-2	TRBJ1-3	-	CASSFVEGSSGNTIYF
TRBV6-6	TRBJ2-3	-	CASRREVDTQYF
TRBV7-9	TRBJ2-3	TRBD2	CASSSTSDTQYF
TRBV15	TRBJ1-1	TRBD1	CATRTGQGFTEAFF
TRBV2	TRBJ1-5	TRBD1	CASSPGQGRYQPQHF
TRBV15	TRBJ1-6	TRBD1	CATSRAGTGVSPLHF
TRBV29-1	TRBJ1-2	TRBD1	CSVELQGAFSYTF
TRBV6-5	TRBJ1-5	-	CASSRGSSNQPQHF
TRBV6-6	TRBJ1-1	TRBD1	CASSRKGTGDTEAFF
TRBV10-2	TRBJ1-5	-	CASSESGGSNQPQHF
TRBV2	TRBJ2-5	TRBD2	CASSQWTSGRETQYF
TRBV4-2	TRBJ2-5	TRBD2	CASSQDTSGVIQETQYF
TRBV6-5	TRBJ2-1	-	CASRWGYEQFF
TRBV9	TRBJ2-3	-	CASSVVSSTDTQYF
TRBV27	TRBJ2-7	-	CASSLLQSYEQYF
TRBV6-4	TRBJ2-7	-	CASSQEPGHGGQYF
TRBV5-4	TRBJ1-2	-	CASSLAVGEVGYTF
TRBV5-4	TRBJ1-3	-	CASSPEDRAGNTIYF
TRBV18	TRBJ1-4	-	CASSTTEKLFF
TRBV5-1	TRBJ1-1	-	CASSYRANTEAFF
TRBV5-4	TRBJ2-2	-	CASSGTDRGATGELFF
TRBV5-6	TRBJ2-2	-	CASRPGPNTGELFF
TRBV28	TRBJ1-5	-	CASSLLGLGPQHF
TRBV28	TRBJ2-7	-	CASSLRAGSTYEQYF
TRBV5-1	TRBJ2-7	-	CASSLGGPGEQYF
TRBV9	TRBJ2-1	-	CASSARQTGNEQFF
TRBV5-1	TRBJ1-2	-	CASSDGDTNYGYTF
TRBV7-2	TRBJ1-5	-	CASSLGEHSNQPQHF
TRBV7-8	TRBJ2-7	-	CASSLLSRVTYEQYF
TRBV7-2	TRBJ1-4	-	CASSLFGQFNEKLFF
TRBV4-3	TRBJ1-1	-	CASSPSGRVWTEAFF
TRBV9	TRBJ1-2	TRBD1	CASSEGQGQYGYTF
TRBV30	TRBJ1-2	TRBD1	CAWSRQGGLGYGYTF
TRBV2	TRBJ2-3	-	CASNAVGGFTDTQYF
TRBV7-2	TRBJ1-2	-	CASSLRGGSSNYGYTF
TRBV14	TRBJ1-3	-	CASSLGGRTVGNTIYF
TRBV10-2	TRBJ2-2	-	CASSEEPVYGELFF
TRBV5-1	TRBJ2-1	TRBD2	CASSSSSGSLENEQFF
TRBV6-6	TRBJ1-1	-	CASSYDMAATEAFF
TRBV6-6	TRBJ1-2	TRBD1	CASSQGGNNYGYTF
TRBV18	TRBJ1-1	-	CASSPEIEAFF
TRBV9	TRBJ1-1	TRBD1	CASSVTGGNTEAFF
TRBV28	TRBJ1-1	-	CASSFVGGGEAFF
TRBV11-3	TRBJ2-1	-	CASSLRGDLYNEQFF
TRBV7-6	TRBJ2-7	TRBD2	CASSLALGGGAYEQYF